This TCR beta chain was profiled in a study of tumor-infiltrating lymphocytes in primary liver carcinoma. Turning to the study itself: The study included patients who were men and women aged 30 to 69 years. There were roughly 3.5 to 7.5 million productive TCRbeta reads per sample, a yield similar across tissue types. General study points: The study found tumor-adjacent and tumor-blood pairs overlapped less than tumor region pairs. Tumor tissue displayed a significantly greater top-250-clone fraction than blood (p = 0.039).

Researchers drew blood RNA from unsorted whole blood and extracted germline DNA as well. With a constant-region primer, TCR beta cDNA was made from 450 to 650 ng of total RNA. ARM-PCR was slightly modified, and three nested multiplex PCR rounds with it gave rise to the TCR beta libraries. Primers for the first two PCR rounds were TRBV1-TRBV30 forward primers and a C-beta reverse primer (around 10 cycles per round). TCRdb used MiXCR to reprocess the multiplex PCR reads, holding one entry per CDR3 protein. This table holds nearly 200,000 distinct CDR3 sequences, approximately 65% found once. Note on this clonotype: Its specificity is not known. An end of the junction differs from the germline gene, which may be a read error.

The germline V gene encodes CDR1 MNHNS and CDR2 SASEGT. CDR3 length equals 11 residues. This clonotype was sampled from an older woman with primary liver carcinoma and hepatitis B virus infection. This chain links TRBV6-1 with TRBJ2-7; D remains unclear. Sequenced: peripheral blood. The CDR3 bases are TGTGCCAGCAGTGTCGGTGACGAGCGGTACTTC. The encoded protein is CASSVGDERYF.